This TCR beta chain was found in a study of shared clonotypes between healthy human individuals. Germline CDR1 reads MNHNY; CDR2 reads SVGAGI (reference sequence). CDR3 length equals 13 residues. Trimming took 5 bases from V and 13 from J; bases not matched to a gene: 10. Data came from immunoSEQ multiplex PCR; TCRdb stores just in-frame clones and leaves some out. In the table there are some 2,100,000 clones, approximately 94% of which are singletons. This chain joins TRBV6-6 and TRBJ1-5, with 8 bases lining up with TRBD1. The sequencing sample was made of naive CD4+ T cells sorted from blood. Specified subset: CD45RA+ positively selected. The origin of this receptor is a man younger than 30 in good health. In DNA form, the CDR3 reads TGTGCCAGCAGTCAATGGATACAGGGGGTTCAGCATTTT. It encodes CASSQWIQGVQHF.